Sequencing of this T cell receptor (beta chain) was carried out in a study of cytomegalovirus exposure and HLA in healthy donors. The PCR had 60 Vbeta and 13 Jbeta primers. Profiling relied on immunoSEQ multiplex PCR, and the TCRdb table lists in-frame clones only, not all of them. The sample has about 210,000 clones. Notes on this clone: One junction end disagrees with the germline gene, perhaps due to a read error.

CDR3 size: 17 residues. CDR1 and CDR2 (germline): MDHEN, SYDVKM. The chain couples TRBV28 to TRBJ2-2, with 7 bases aligning to TRBD2. Sequencing was done on a sample of PBMCs. The clonotype was recovered from a woman in her 30s in good health and CMV-seropositive. The DNA for the CDR3 is TGTGCCAGCGGTTTCACGAGCGAGCGGGATTACACCGGGGAGCTGTTTTTT. Protein sequence: CASGFTSERDYTGELFF.